Presented here are 18 T cell receptor beta chains from one specimen sequenced in a study of beta chain features in type 1 diabetes. All of the isolated RNA was reverse transcribed, so expressed TCRB transcripts were sequenced. Clones were read by immunoSEQ multiplex PCR, and TCRdb kept only the in-frame ones, dropping some. Of more than 150,000 clones in the sample, approximately 9.9% were seen once. The source material was central memory CD4+ T cells from blood. The receptors were sampled from a woman between 18 and 30 years old in good health.

J is TRBJ2-1 and V is TRBV2; tentative D call: TRBD2 (6 bases). Between the trimmed V and J ends, which lost 4 bases and 5 bases, there was a span of 9 bases. The germline V gene has CDR1 SNHLY and CDR2 FYNNEI. The CDR3 is 13 amino acids. The CDR3, as DNA: TGTGCCAGCAGTGTGACTAGGAACAATGAGCAGTTCTTC. It encodes CASSVTRNNEQFF.

The chain recombines TRBV9 with TRBJ1-6; TRBD1 is a possible D gene (5 bases). Germline loops: CDR1 SGDLS, CDR2 YYNGEE. The CDR3 sequence is 15 residues long. The V end was cut by 0 bases, the J end by 7 bases, with 11 bases between. CDR3 in DNA: TGTGCCAGCAGCGTAGCGGCAGGGCAAAATTCACCCCTCCACTTT. Its protein product is CASSVAAGQNSPLHF. Variable domain in full (rest from reference TRBV9 and TRBJ1-6): DSGVTQTPKHLITATGQRVTLRCSPRSGDLSVYWYQQSLDQGLQFLIQYYNGEERAKGNILERFSAQQFPDLHSELNLSSLELGDSALYFCASSVAAGQNSPLHFGNGTRLTVT.

The rearrangement uses TRBV5-5 and TRBJ2-5, with a possible D match to TRBD2 (6 bases). CDR1 is SGHKS, CDR2 YYEKEE, per germline (reference sequence). CDR3 length: 16 residues. V dropped 0 bases and J dropped 2 bases, with 14 bases sitting between them. DNA of the CDR3: TGTGCCAGCAGCTTGGCACCTCCGGCGGGACAAGAGACCCAGTACTTC. Its translation: CASSLAPPAGQETQYF.

The J gene is TRBJ1-2, the V gene TRBV5-1; TRBD1 matches at 9 bases. CDR1 and CDR2 (germline): SGHRS, YFSETQ. Trimming cost V 1 base and J 7 bases; bases outside gene matches: 8. CDR3 size: 15 residues. CDR3 nucleotide sequence: TGCGCCAGCAGCTTGAGTCCGGGACAGGGTGGTGGCTACACCTTC. Translation: CASSLSPGQGGGYTF. Full variable domain (remainder filled in from reference TRBV5-1 and TRBJ1-2): KAGVTQTPRYLIKTRGQQVTLSCSPISGHRSVSWYQQTPGQGLQFLFEYFSETQRNKGNFPGRFSGRQFSNSRSEMNVSTLELGDSALYLCASSLSPGQGGGYTFGSGTRLTVV.

The V and J genes are TRBV5-4 and TRBJ2-2; 9 bases match TRBD1. V shed 4 bases, J shed 3 bases, and the junction held 4 bases outside the gene matches. This CDR3 spans 15 amino acids. Germline values: CDR1 SGHNT, CDR2 YYREEE (reference sequence). The CDR3 is CASSPGQGYTGELFF. In DNA, the CDR3 is TGTGCCAGCAGCCCGGGACAGGGCTACACCGGGGAGCTGTTTTTT.

The rearrangement uses TRBV25-1 and TRBJ1-2, with 7 bases aligning to TRBD1. The length of the CDR3 is 13 residues. The germline V gene has CDR1 MGHDK and CDR2 SYGVNS. Trimming at V came to 7 bases and at J to 4 bases, leaving 6 bases not matched to a gene. The DNA for the CDR3 is TGTGCCAGCACCGACCAGGGGGGCTATGGCTACACCTTC. As protein: CASTDQGGYGYTF.

In this sample, this clone turned up many times. This rearrangement joins TRBV6-1 to TRBJ2-5; 7 nucleotides line up with TRBD1. This CDR3 has 13 amino acids. J gave up 2 bases and V 8 bases, and 5 bases lay outside the gene matches. Germline CDR1 is MNHNS and CDR2 is SASEGT. The CDR3 loop reads CASGDSFQETQYF. The CDR3 region has the DNA TGTGCCAGCGGGGACAGTTTTCAAGAGACCCAGTACTTC.

The chain carries TRBV27 and TRBJ1-6; D uncertain. The V gene lost 5 bases and the J gene lost 8 bases, with 13 bases spanning the gap. CDR3 size: 14 residues. From germline, CDR1 is MNHEY and CDR2 SMNVEV (reference sequence). The CDR3, as DNA: TGTGCCAGCAGTATCCGACCTCGGGATTCACCCCTCCACTTT. Translation gives CASSIRPRDSPLHF.

This chain uses TRBV21-1 with TRBJ1-3. TRBV21-1 is annotated as a pseudogene. The CDR3 sequence is 15 residues long. The CDR3 coding sequence is TGTGCCAGCAGTCTCTTTGAGCCGTCTGGAAACACCATATATTTT. Its protein product is CASSLFEPSGNTIYF.

For the CDR3, the DNA is TGCGCCAGCAGCCGACTCGGAGGGCCGACGGAGACCCAGTACTTC. This gives the protein CASSRLGGPTETQYF. The rearrangement uses TRBV4-1 and TRBJ2-5; TRBD2 might be the D (6 bases). V was pared by 4 bases and J by 5 bases, with 17 bases between. The germline CDR1 and CDR2 sequences are MGHRA and YSYEKL. This CDR3 is built from 15 residues.

This clone occurred a few times. The chain recombines TRBV4-3 with TRBJ2-3; 12 bases align to TRBD2. J lost 4 bases, V lost 2 bases, and 7 bases had no gene match. The length of the CDR3 is 17 residues. Germline lookup yields CDR1 LGHNA and CDR2 YSLEER. CDR3 DNA sequence: TGCGCCAGCAGCCAATACCTTGGACTAGCGGGGTCAGATACGCAGTATTTT. It is translated as CASSQYLGLAGSDTQYF.

This clone has just a few counts. The J gene is TRBJ1-4, the V gene TRBV10-3; 7 bases agree with TRBD1. The CDR3 runs 14 residues. Per the germline V gene, CDR1 is ENHRY and CDR2 is SYGVKD. Trimming removed 10 bases from V and 2 bases from J; junction bases left unmatched: 7. The CDR3 sequence: CATSRDSTNEKLFF. The CDR3 bases are TGTGCCACAAGCCGGGACAGTACTAATGAAAAACTGTTTTTT.

The chain recombines TRBV6-6 with TRBJ2-5; tentatively, D is TRBD1 (6 bases). V shed 2 bases and J shed 5 bases, with 15 bases lying between them. CDR1 and CDR2 (germline): MNHNY, SVGAGI (reference sequence). This CDR3 has 15 residues. CDR3 residues: CASSYTQQGPETQYF. For the CDR3, the DNA is TGTGCCAGCAGTTACACCCAACAGGGTCCGGAGACCCAGTACTTC.

The gene calls are TRBV2 and TRBJ2-5, with 9 bases fitting TRBD2. CDR1 SNHLY and CDR2 FYNNEI come from the germline V gene. The CDR3 is 13 residues long. Trimming at V came to 7 bases and at J to 3 bases, leaving 3 bases not matched to a gene. The CDR3 loop is CASNRLAEETQYF. DNA of the CDR3: TGTGCCAGCAACAGACTAGCGGAAGAGACCCAGTACTTC.

The V call is TRBV6-5, the J call TRBJ2-1; 9 positions agree with TRBD2. CDR3 length equals 15 residues. Germline V gene sequence: CDR1 MNHEY, CDR2 SVGAGI. V lost 0 bases and J lost 7; bases outside the gene matches: 4. DNA of the CDR3: TGTGCCAGCAGTTACTCCGCGGGAGGGGTAAATGAGCAGTTCTTC. It translates to CASSYSAGGVNEQFF.

This sequence joins TRBV18 and TRBJ1-5; D is ambiguous. This CDR3 has 13 amino acids. Germline-derived CDR1 and CDR2 are KGHSH and LQKENI. Between the trimmed V and J ends, which lost 3 bases and 8 bases, there was a span of 11 bases. In DNA, the CDR3 is TGTGCCAGCTCACCTCAGTTCGATGAGCCCCAGCATTTT. Encoded protein: CASSPQFDEPQHF.

Only a few counts were recorded for this clone. The rearrangement uses TRBV7-6 and TRBJ2-7; 9 nucleotides match TRBD1. J lost 6 bases, V lost 5 bases, and 8 bases had no gene match. CDR1 is SGHVS, CDR2 FNYEAQ, per germline. The CDR3 extends over 14 amino acids. The CDR3 protein is CASSVPGQGSEQYF. DNA for the CDR3: TGTGCCAGCAGCGTACCGGGACAGGGTTCCGAGCAGTACTTC. The variable domain in full, completed from reference TRBV7-6 and TRBJ2-7, reads GAGVSQSPRYKVTKRGQDVALRCDPISGHVSLYWYRQALGQGPEFLTYFNYEAQQDKSGLPNDRFSAERPEGSISTLTIQRTEQRDSAMYRCASSVPGQGSEQYFGPGTRLTVT.

The chain carries TRBV7-3 and TRBJ2-3; 9 bases line up with TRBD2. J gave up 3 bases and V 2 bases, and 6 bases lay outside the gene matches. Germline-derived CDR1 and CDR2 are SGHTA and FQGTGA. The CDR3 length is 16 residues. This chain's CDR3 is CASSLGAGGPTDTQYF. CDR3 DNA sequence: TGTGCCAGCAGCTTAGGGGCGGGGGGGCCGACAGATACGCAGTATTTT.